Shown below are 24 T cell receptor beta chains from a single sample sequenced in a study of T cells in women clearing cervical HPV infection. Sequencing was performed with immunoSEQ multiplex PCR; in TCRdb, only in-frame clones are kept and a portion is missing. This table holds some 20,000 clones. The sequenced material came from blood buffy coat. The receptors were sampled from a woman aged 18-69 years with a cervical HPV16 infection that either progressed to CIN3+ or cleared (not recorded which).

Remarks on this clone: The CDR3 goes on 3 residues after the read ends, and that part is filled in from the germline J gene. The chain combines TRBV30 with TRBJ1-4; D possibly corresponds to TRBD1 (5 bases). The CDR3 consists of 14 residues. Deletions cut 3 bases from V and 5 bases from J, with 13 bases between. Per the germline V gene, CDR1 is GTSNPN and CDR2 is SVGIG (reference sequence). The CDR3 loop is CAWRRRDLNEKLFF. The sequenced CDR3 bases are TGTGCCTGGAGGAGGAGGGACTTGAATGAAAAA.

Concerning this clone: The read halts 3 residues ahead of the CDR3 end, with the missing end drawn from the germline J gene. This chain links TRBV20-1 with TRBJ1-6; perhaps TRBD1 as D (6 bases). The germline V gene encodes CDR1 DFQATT and CDR2 SNEGSKA (reference sequence). V was clipped by 4 bases and J by 10 bases, with 20 bases between them. The CDR3 has 15 amino acids. This CDR3 is CSANPRGGRGSPLHF. CDR3 DNA, as far as it was read: TGCAGTGCTAACCCCAGAGGGGGGCGGGGGTCACCC.

Comment on this clone: The sequenced fragment ends 3 residues before the CDR3 boundary, so the rest is inferred from the germline J gene. This chain uses TRBV6-1 with TRBJ1-4; D perhaps matches TRBD1 (6 bases). Trimming left V 1 base short and J 7 bases short, with 10 bases between. The CDR3 loop spans 14 amino acids. From germline, CDR1 is MNHNS and CDR2 SASEGT. CDR3 DNA (partial): TGTGCCAGCAGTGAAGACAGGGTCTCTGAAAAA. Translation gives CASSEDRVSEK. The whole CDR3 protein is CASSEDRVSEKLFF.

About this clone: The CDR3 goes on 3 residues after the read ends, and that part is filled in from the germline J gene. The J gene is TRBJ1-2, the V gene TRBV19, with TRBD1 as a possible D gene (5 bases). CDR1 LNHDA and CDR2 SQIVND come from the germline V gene (reference sequence). The ends were cut back, 5 bases at V and 2 bases at J, with 9 bases in the middle. There are 13 residues in the CDR3. The CDR3 loop is CASSQGLNYGYTF. The sequenced part of the CDR3 DNA is TGTGCCAGTAGTCAGGGTTTAAACTATGGC.

In the case of this clone: The read ends 3 residues shy of where the CDR3 ends; the end is completed using the germline J gene. The rearrangement links TRBV20-1 to TRBJ2-4; 9 bases match TRBD2. J gave up 1 base and V 5 bases, and 12 bases lay outside the gene matches. The germline CDR1 and CDR2 sequences are DFQATT and SNEGSKA (reference sequence). The length of the CDR3 is 17 residues. CDR3 DNA, as far as it was read: TGCAGTGCTTATAGCGGGGGAGCCTGGAGGGCCAAAAACATT. Translated, it gives CSAYSGGAWRAKNI. In full, the CDR3 reads CSAYSGGAWRAKNIQYF.

For this clone: The read stops 3 residues short of the end of the CDR3; the missing end is completed from the germline J gene. The gene calls are TRBV20-1 and TRBJ2-2, with TRBD2 matching 12 bases. The V gene end was trimmed by 0 bases and the J gene end by 4 bases; junction bases not matched to a gene: 12. Germline V gives CDR1 DFQATT, CDR2 SNEGSKA (reference sequence). The CDR3 is 19 amino acids. Here the CDR3 reads CSARDRASGGAFITGELFF. The sequenced CDR3 bases are TGCAGTGCTAGAGATCGGGCTAGCGGGGGGGCTTTTATCACCGGGGAG.

With respect to this clone: The read is 3 residues too short to cover the CDR3 end, so that end is filled in from the germline J gene. This chain joins TRBV30 and TRBJ2-5, with a weak D call TRBD1 (5 bases). CDR3 length: 15 residues. V gave up 1 base and J gave up 4 bases, with 16 bases separating them. In germline, CDR1 is GTSNPN, CDR2 SVGIG (reference sequence). The CDR3 spells CAWSDGAGRGETQYF. CDR3 bases read: TGTGCCTGGAGTGATGGGGCAGGGCGAGGAGAGACC.

The CDR3 sequence is CASSQDRVGGYQETQYF. CDR3 DNA, as far as it was read: TGTGCCAGCAGCCAAGATCGGGTCGGGGGGTACCAAGAGACG. The rearrangement joins TRBV14 to TRBJ2-3; 7 bases agree with TRBD2. The missing CDR3 end, 3 residues past where the read stops, is filled in from the germline J gene. CDR1 and CDR2 (germline): SGHDN, FVKESK. The CDR3 covers 17 residues.

On this clone: The read ends 3 residues shy of where the CDR3 ends; the end is completed using the germline J gene. The chain links TRBV27 to TRBJ2-7, with D hard to call. The V gene's germline CDR1 is MNHEY and CDR2 SMNVEV (reference sequence). This CDR3 comprises 14 residues. V was pared by 2 bases and J by 2 bases, with 10 bases between. Incomplete CDR3 DNA: TGTGCCAGCAGTTTAAGGGCAGAGGCCTACGAG. Encoded protein: CASSLRAEAYE. The entire CDR3 protein is CASSLRAEAYEQYF.

A remark on this clone: The missing CDR3 end, 3 residues past where the read stops, is filled in from the germline J gene. This chain links TRBV6-4 with TRBJ2-1; 8 nucleotides agree with TRBD2. Germline V gives CDR1 MRHNA, CDR2 SNTAGT. With 4 bases clipped from V and 6 bases from J, the junction kept 8 bases outside the gene matches. CDR3 length: 15 residues. CDR3 amino acids: CASSVGGAGSNEQFF. CDR3 DNA (partial): TGTGCCAGCAGTGTCGGGGGGGCCGGATCCAATGAG.

A word on this clone: The junction departs from germline at one end; a sequencing error may be responsible. The read halts 3 residues ahead of the CDR3 end, with the missing end drawn from the germline J gene. This chain links TRBV4-2 with TRBJ1-4; D is possibly TRBD1 (6 bases). There are 17 residues in the CDR3. Germline CDR1 LGHNA, CDR2 YNFKEQ. The sequenced CDR3 bases are TGCGCCAGCAGCCAAGATAGGACCGTCAGGGGAGATGAAAAA. Translation gives CASSQDRTVRGDEK. Given in full, the CDR3 is CASSQDRTVRGDEKLFF.

A note on this clone: The missing CDR3 end, 3 residues past where the read stops, is filled in from the germline J gene. This chain connects TRBV15 to TRBJ2-1; either TRBD1 or TRBD2 may fit D (6 bases each). This CDR3 comprises 16 residues. CDR1 LNHNV and CDR2 YYDKDF come from the germline V gene (reference sequence). The V and J ends lost 5 bases and 5 bases respectively, with 19 bases between them. The sequenced part of the CDR3 DNA is TGTGCCACCAGCCGAGGGACGGAGGGGGTCCACAATGAG. Translation: CATSRGTEGVHNE. The whole CDR3 sequence reads CATSRGTEGVHNEQFF.

On this clone itself: With the read ending 3 residues before the CDR3 end, the germline J gene is used to fill in that end. The V and J genes are TRBV28 and TRBJ1-6; no clear D gene. The germline V gene encodes CDR1 MDHEN and CDR2 SYDVKM. The ends were cut back, 8 bases at V and 7 bases at J, with 9 bases in the middle. There are 12 residues in the CDR3. The CDR3 here is CASVALNSPLHF. CDR3 bases read: TGTGCCAGCGTGGCCCTGAATTCACCC.

Remarks on this clone: The CDR3 extends 3 residues past the end of the read, so its final part is completed from the germline J gene. The rearrangement links TRBV19 to TRBJ1-2, with D maybe TRBD1 (6 bases). Germline V gene lookup returns CDR1 LNHDA and CDR2 SQIVND (reference sequence). The CDR3 spans 14 residues. Partial CDR3 DNA: TGTGCCAGTAGTTTGGTTTACAGGGATTACGAC. Its protein product is CASSLVYRDYD. The entire CDR3 protein is CASSLVYRDYDYTF.

Points on this clone: The read stops 3 residues short of the end of the CDR3; the missing end is completed from the germline J gene. This chain uses TRBV28 with TRBJ2-2; 8 bases are a match to TRBD2. J gave up 6 bases and V 6 bases, and 9 bases lay outside the gene matches. CDR3 length: 15 residues. CDR1 and CDR2 from the germline V gene are MDHEN and SYDVKM. This CDR3 reads CASSPPGGRSGELFF. The sequenced CDR3 bases are TGTGCCAGCAGCCCCCCGGGGGGGCGGTCCGGGGAG.

Concerning this clone: Sequencing ends 3 residues short of the CDR3 end; the germline J gene provides the rest. V and J are TRBV29-1 and TRBJ2-7; the D is unclear. The V end was cut by 2 bases, the J end by 2 bases, with 7 bases between. CDR1 is SQVTM and CDR2 is ANQGSEA in the germline V gene. The CDR3 length is 12 residues. The covered CDR3 bases are TGCAGCGTTGAATTGAACACCTACGAG. It specifies CSVELNTYE. The whole CDR3 reads CSVELNTYEQYF.

The CDR3 bases that were read are TGTGCCAGCAAGTCTTGGGAAGGGGGCAATCAGCCC. Its protein product is CASKSWEGGNQP. In full, the CDR3 reads CASKSWEGGNQPQHF. The chain carries TRBV6-2 or TRBV6-3 and TRBJ1-5; possible D gene TRBD1, 5 bases. Sequencing ends 3 residues short of the CDR3 end; the germline J gene provides the rest. Between the trimmed V and J ends, which lost 7 bases and 2 bases, there was a span of 15 bases. This CDR3 is built from 15 residues. Germline CDR1 MNHEY, CDR2 SVGEGT.

On this clone itself: The read comes to an end 3 residues before the CDR3 does, leaving the germline J gene to fill in the end. This chain links TRBV20-1 with TRBJ2-5; 7 positions agree with TRBD1. V lost 6 bases and J lost 3; bases outside the gene matches: 10. CDR1 DFQATT and CDR2 SNEGSKA come from the germline V gene (reference sequence). CDR3 length: 14 residues. The CDR3 reads CSAPNRQGEETQYF. The covered CDR3 bases are TGCAGTGCCCCGAATAGACAGGGTGAAGAGACC.

As for this clone: The junction shows a germline mismatch at one end, possibly a read error. The read gets to within 3 residues of the CDR3 end, and the germline J gene fills in the rest. The same CDR3 also results from other DNA sequences found in this sample. The V call is TRBV7-9, the J call TRBJ1-3; maybe TRBD1 (5 bases). The V gene's germline CDR1 is SEHNR and CDR2 FQNEAQ (reference sequence). The CDR3 sequence is 14 residues long. Here the CDR3 reads CASSLAGTGNTIYF. The CDR3 DNA, read in part, is TGTGCCAGCAGCTTAGCTGGGACTGGAAACACA.

About this clone: The read falls 3 residues short of the CDR3 end, and the missing part is taken from the germline J gene. V gene TRBV6-2 or TRBV6-3 combines with J gene TRBJ1-1, with TRBD1 matching over 8 bases. CDR3 length: 13 amino acids. J was trimmed by 5 bases and V by 4 bases; bases with no gene match: 3. Germline values: CDR1 MNHEY, CDR2 SVGEGT. The CDR3 loop reads CASSWTGWTEAFF. CDR3 DNA, as far as it was read: TGTGCCAGCAGTTGGACAGGGTGGACTGAA.

Regarding this clone: The read is 3 residues too short to cover the CDR3 end, so that end is filled in from the germline J gene. The rearrangement uses TRBV6-2 or TRBV6-3 and TRBJ2-4; the match to TRBD1 covers 8 bases. Germline values: CDR1 MNHEY, CDR2 SVGEGT. This CDR3 region has 14 residues. V trimming: 2 bases; J trimming: 3 bases; junction bases outside the gene matches: 0. The sequenced part of the CDR3 DNA is TGTGCCAGCAGTTACGACAGGGGCAAAAACATT. Residues: CASSYDRGKNI. The full CDR3 reads CASSYDRGKNIQYF.

In regard to this clone: The CDR3 is cut off 3 residues early in the read; its end comes from the germline J gene. This chain joins TRBV11-2 and TRBJ2-1; a possible D gene is TRBD2 (6 bases). Trimming took 5 bases from V and 6 from J, leaving 14 bases between them. CDR1 is SGHAT, CDR2 FQNNGV, per germline. The CDR3 extends over 14 amino acids. The sequenced CDR3 bases are TGTGCCAGCAGCCCTGGGACTCAGGTCAATGAG. It translates to CASSPGTQVNE. The whole CDR3 is CASSPGTQVNEQFF.

Regarding this clone: The observed sequence ends 3 residues before the CDR3 terminus, with the missing tail filled in from the germline J gene. The chain recombines TRBV14 with TRBJ2-6; no clear D. Germline V gene sequence: CDR1 SGHDN, CDR2 FVKESK. Trimming stripped 1 base from V and 2 bases from J, with 15 bases between. The CDR3 totals 18 residues. The CDR3 here is CASSQAHTPFTGANVLTF. CDR3 DNA (partial): TGTGCCAGCAGCCAAGCTCACACGCCGTTTACTGGGGCCAACGTC.

Details on this clone: The read ends 3 residues shy of where the CDR3 ends; the end is completed using the germline J gene. The chain has TRBV19 and TRBJ1-1; no clear D gene. This CDR3 spans 13 amino acids. The germline V and J ends were trimmed by 1 base and 7 bases, with 10 bases remaining between them. CDR1 and CDR2 from the germline V gene are LNHDA and SQIVND (reference sequence). This CDR3 is CASSIGLAVEAFF. The sequenced CDR3 bases are TGTGCCAGTAGTATAGGATTGGCAGTTGAA. The entire variable domain, with the rest obtained from reference TRBV19 and TRBJ1-1, is as follows: DGGITQSPKYLFRKEGQNVTLSCEQNLNHDAMYWYRQDPGQGLRLIYYSQIVNDFQKGDIAEGYSVSREKKESFPLTVTSAQKNPTAFYLCASSIGLAVEAFFGQGTRLTVV.